The T cell receptor (beta chain) under discussion was sequenced for a study of blood T cell repertoires in COVID-19. Measured with immunoSEQ multiplex PCR; TCRdb has only the in-frame clones, and not every one. The table includes over 150,000 clones, roughly 87% detected once. CDR1 SGHRS and CDR2 YFSETQ come from the germline V gene. V was clipped by 4 bases and J by 2 bases, with 12 bases between them. This CDR3 is 14 amino acids long. Source material: PBMCs or T cells enriched from blood (not recorded which). This rearrangement joins TRBV5-1 to TRBJ2-5; D perhaps matches TRBD1 (5 bases). This TCR derives from a woman aged 45-65 years who had recovered from COVID-19. CDR3: CASSRQGGQETQYF. The CDR3 nucleotides are TGCGCCAGCAGCCGTCAGGGTGGTCAAGAGACCCAGTACTTC. The full variable domain, completed using reference TRBV5-1 and TRBJ2-5, is KAGVTQTPRYLIKTRGQQVTLSCSPISGHRSVSWYQQTPGQGLQFLFEYFSETQRNKGNFPGRFSGRQFSNSRSEMNVSTLELGDSALYLCASSRQGGQETQYFGPGTRLLVL.